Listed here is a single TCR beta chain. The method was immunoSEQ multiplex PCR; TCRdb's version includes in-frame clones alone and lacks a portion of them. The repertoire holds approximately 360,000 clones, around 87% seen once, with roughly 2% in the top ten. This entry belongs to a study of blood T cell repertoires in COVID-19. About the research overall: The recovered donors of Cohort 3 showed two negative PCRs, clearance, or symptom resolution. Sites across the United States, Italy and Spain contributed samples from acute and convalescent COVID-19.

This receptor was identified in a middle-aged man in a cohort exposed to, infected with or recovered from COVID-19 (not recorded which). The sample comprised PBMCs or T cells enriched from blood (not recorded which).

CDR3 sequence (DNA): TGTGCCAGCAGCCAAGATGGGACAGGAGTAGAGCAGTTCTTC. As protein: CASSQDGTGVEQFF. The J gene is TRBJ2-1, the V gene TRBV3-1 (or the pseudogene TRBV3-2); 8 positions agree with TRBD1. The CDR3 spans 14 residues. The ends lost 0 bases at V and 10 bases at J; junction bases unmatched: 5. CDR1 LGHDT and CDR2 YNNKEL come from the germline V gene (reference sequence).